The next 25 T cell receptor beta chains were all read from a single sample in a study of CD8+CD57+ T cells in acquired aplastic anemia. The TCR beta profiling, which covered VDJ combination and CDR3 sequence, was carried out using genomic DNA as the template. From the reads, TCRdb called clonotypes with MiXCR, one entry per CDR3 protein. This sample carries around 190,000 distinct CDR3 sequences, around 50% of them seen once, and the ten largest clones take 10% to 15%. All sequencing subjects had displayed CD8+CD57+ cell expansion on flow cytometry. Material: sorted CD4+, CD8+, or CD8+CD57+ T cells (not recorded which) from PBMCs. Every receptor here comes from a human donor with aplastic anemia.

V gene TRBV20-1 combines with J gene TRBJ2-7, with D uncertain. Looked up from germline, CDR1 is DFQATT and CDR2 is SNEGSKA (reference sequence). Trimming shortened V by 1 base and J by 2 bases, and 15 bases separated the two germline ends. The CDR3 extends over 15 amino acids. The CDR3 sequence: CSARARAILTYEQYF. The CDR3 DNA reads TGCAGTGCTAGAGCCCGGGCCATACTGACCTACGAGCAGTACTTC.

This clonotype appeared a few times. V usage is TRBV3-1 and J usage is TRBJ2-2; 15 positions agree with TRBD2. V was pared by 2 bases and J by 5 bases, with 3 bases of the junction left unmatched. Germline V gene data show CDR1 as LGHDT and CDR2 as YNNKEL (reference sequence). CDR3 length: 17 residues. In DNA, the CDR3 is TGTGCCAGCAGCCAACACGGACTAGCGGGGGGGACCGGGGAGCTGTTTTTT. This sequence encodes CASSQHGLAGGTGELFF.

Ten or more counts support this clonotype. The rearrangement uses TRBV5-1 and TRBJ2-5, with D unclear. Germline values: CDR1 SGHRS, CDR2 YFSETQ. The CDR3 extends over 15 amino acids. With 4 bases removed from V and 5 bases from J, the gap between germline ends came to 18 bases. For the CDR3, the DNA is TGCGCCAGCAGCAAGGAACCCGGGCCGTGGGAGACCCAGTACTTC. This codes for CASSKEPGPWETQYF.

This clonotype came up many times. The genes are TRBV7-6 and TRBJ1-5, with 7 bases that match TRBD1. The CDR3 is made up of 14 amino acids. Trimming removed 0 bases from V and 7 bases from J; junction bases left unmatched: 3. Per the germline V gene, CDR1 is SGHVS and CDR2 is FNYEAQ. The CDR3 coding sequence is TGTGCCAGCAGCTTAGCGGGCAGGGGGCAGCCCCAGCATTTT. This translates into CASSLAGRGQPQHF.

This clonotype was counted at least ten times. The V call is TRBV12-3 or TRBV12-4, the J call TRBJ1-2; a weak D match, TRBD1 (6 bases). This CDR3 has 13 residues. Trimming stripped 6 bases from V and 6 bases from J, with 14 bases between. The CDR3 bases are TGTGCCAGCAGCTCACAGGGAAGGCATGGCTACACCTTC. Amino acids: CASSSQGRHGYTF.

This chain links TRBV20-1 with TRBJ2-7; 13 nucleotides match TRBD2. CDR1 DFQATT and CDR2 SNEGSKA come from the germline V gene (reference sequence). The CDR3 runs to 13 residues. The J segment lost 3 bases and the V segment lost 7 bases, leaving 3 bases of the junction unmatched. The CDR3 reads CSVGTSGNYEQYF. The CDR3 DNA reads TGCAGTGTTGGGACTAGCGGGAACTACGAGCAGTACTTC.

In its sample, this clonotype was seen many times. The chain recombines TRBV25-1 with TRBJ2-3; TRBD2 might be the D (5 bases). Germline V gives CDR1 MGHDK, CDR2 SYGVNS. This CDR3 contains 15 residues. The V and J ends lost 2 bases and 3 bases respectively, with 12 bases between them. The CDR3 region has the DNA TGTGCCAGCAGTGAAAGCGGCGTGGGGACAGATACGCAGTATTTT. Protein product: CASSESGVGTDTQYF.

This clonotype was recorded many times. The V and J genes are TRBV27 and TRBJ2-7, with 9 bases aligning to TRBD1. V shed 5 bases and J 3 bases; nucleotides not matched to a gene: 5. CDR3 length: 14 residues. Germline CDR1 is MNHEY and CDR2 is SMNVEV (reference sequence). CDR3 in amino acids: CASSEQGARYEQYF. As DNA, the CDR3 is TGTGCCAGCAGTGAACAGGGGGCGCGCTACGAGCAGTACTTC.

This clonotype was counted a few times. The J gene is TRBJ2-7, the V gene TRBV15; TRBD2 agrees at 8 bases. V dropped 0 bases and J dropped 13; count of bases not matched to a gene: 8. The CDR3 runs 13 residues. Germline CDR1 and CDR2: LNHNV and YYDKDF (reference sequence). The CDR3 bases are TGTGCCACCAGCAGAGACCAGACAGCGGGAGCTTACTTC. It specifies CATSRDQTAGAYF.

This chain connects TRBV7-8 to TRBJ1-2; 8 nucleotides align to TRBD1. The CDR3 has 15 amino acids. Germline lookup yields CDR1 SGHVS and CDR2 FQNEAQ. V dropped 0 bases and J dropped 10; count of bases not matched to a gene: 10. The CDR3 here is CASSLATDRGLIYTF. The CDR3, as DNA: TGTGCCAGCAGCTTAGCGACCGACAGGGGCCTGATCTACACCTTC.

V and J are TRBV9 and TRBJ2-1, with 7 bases identical to TRBD2. V shed 3 bases, J shed 6 bases, and the junction held 9 bases outside the gene matches. The CDR3 consists of 15 residues. Germline-derived CDR1 and CDR2 are SGDLS and YYNGEE. CDR3: CASSEGLSGGNEQFF. CDR3 nucleotide sequence: TGTGCCAGCAGCGAAGGACTATCGGGGGGCAATGAGCAGTTCTTC.

Ten or more counts support this clonotype. This chain joins TRBV5-6 and TRBJ2-7; 9 bases are shared with TRBD1. This CDR3 contains 15 residues. V dropped 4 bases and J dropped 6; count of bases not matched to a gene: 11. In germline, CDR1 is SGHDT, CDR2 YYEEEE. The CDR3 nucleotides are TGTGCCAGCAGCGCCCCGGGACAGGGCATTGGCGAGCAGTACTTC. Translation: CASSAPGQGIGEQYF.

This clonotype showed up many times. The V and J genes are TRBV24-1 and TRBJ2-3; D is unresolved. The CDR3 spans 16 residues. V was pared by 4 bases and J by 1 base, with 14 bases between. From germline, CDR1 is KGHDR and CDR2 SFDVKD. CDR3 bases: TGTGCCACCAGTGACCCAACTAAGGGCCGCACAGATACGCAGTATTTT. It translates to CATSDPTKGRTDTQYF.

This clonotype has ten or more counts. This chain links TRBV10-1 with TRBJ1-6; D not resolved. Trimming removed 10 bases from V and 4 bases from J, with 23 bases in between. The CDR3 is made up of 17 amino acids. Germline values: CDR1 WNHNN, CDR2 SYGVQD (reference sequence). CDR3 sequence (DNA): TGCGCCACCCACTGGACTCCCTCCTGGGGTTATAATTCACCCCTCCACTTT. This sequence encodes CATHWTPSWGYNSPLHF.

The rearrangement uses TRBV20-1 and TRBJ1-1; D ambiguous. Trimming left V 3 bases short and J 0 bases short, with 11 bases between. Germline V gene data show CDR1 as DFQATT and CDR2 as SNEGSKA (reference sequence). The CDR3 loop spans 14 amino acids. As DNA, the CDR3 is TGCAGTGCTAGTCGCGGGGTAGTGAACACTGAAGCTTTCTTT. Its protein product is CSASRGVVNTEAFF.

This clonotype was observed a few times. V usage is TRBV29-1 and J usage is TRBJ2-7; D unclear. CDR3 length: 15 residues. V lost 0 bases, J lost 2 bases, and 14 bases lay in between. CDR1 SQVTM and CDR2 ANQGSEA come from the germline V gene. In nucleotides, the CDR3 is TGCAGCGTTGAAGATCGCGCAGGCCCAACCTACGAGCAGTACTTC. Protein: CSVEDRAGPTYEQYF.

The V call is TRBV12-5, the J call TRBJ2-5; 12 bases line up with TRBD2. Germline CDR1 and CDR2: LGHNT and FRNRAP. This CDR3 comprises 19 residues. The V and J ends lost 4 bases and 4 bases, in that order; junction bases with no gene match: 16. The CDR3 nucleotides are TGTGCTAGTGGTTCCCTACGAACTAGCGGGGGGTCAGGAGGAGAGACCCAGTACTTC. Translated, it gives CASGSLRTSGGSGGETQYF. The whole variable domain, filled in from reference TRBV12-5 and TRBJ2-5, reads DARVTQTPRHKVTEMGQEVTMRCQPILGHNTVFWYRQTMMQGLELLAYFRNRAPLDDSGMPKDRFSAEMPDATLATLKIQPSEPRDSAVYFCASGSLRTSGGSGGETQYFGPGTRLLVL.

The V and J genes are TRBV20-1 and TRBJ2-7; perhaps TRBD2 as D (5 bases). Trimming removed 3 bases at V and 2 bases at J, with 8 bases between. CDR1 DFQATT and CDR2 SNEGSKA come from the germline V gene (reference sequence). The CDR3 contains 12 residues. The CDR3 sequence: CSARDLTYEQYF. The CDR3 nucleotides read TGCAGTGCTAGGGACTTAACCTACGAGCAGTACTTC.

This clonotype has at least ten counts. The chain has TRBV29-1 and TRBJ2-1; 7 bases are shared with TRBD2. CDR1 and CDR2 (germline): SQVTM, ANQGSEA. The CDR3 totals 12 residues. V trimming: 7 bases; J trimming: 5 bases; junction bases outside the gene matches: 5. The DNA of the CDR3 is TGCAGCGATACGACTAGCCACAATGAGCAGTTCTTC. Residues: CSDTTSHNEQFF.

The gene calls are TRBV20-1 and TRBJ2-7; weak D call: TRBD2 (5 bases). Germline V gene lookup returns CDR1 DFQATT and CDR2 SNEGSKA (reference sequence). Between the trimmed V and J ends, which lost 0 bases and 4 bases, there was a span of 16 bases. The CDR3 contains 15 residues. DNA for the CDR3: TGCAGTGCTAGAGATCCCCCGGGATCGACGTACGAGCAGTACTTC. This sequence encodes CSARDPPGSTYEQYF.

The rearrangement uses TRBV9 and TRBJ2-7, with 7 nucleotides matching TRBD2. With V trimmed by 0 bases and J by 0 bases, 3 bases remained unmatched. The CDR3 sequence is 15 residues long. Germline V CDR1 and CDR2: SGDLS, YYNGEE. CDR3 coding DNA: TGTGCCAGCAGCGTAGGGAGCGGGACCTCCTACGAGCAGTACTTC. Translated: CASSVGSGTSYEQYF.

The chain carries TRBV10-2 and TRBJ2-2, with 9 bases aligning to TRBD1. CDR1 is WSHSY and CDR2 is SAAADI in the germline V gene. There are 15 residues in the CDR3. The V segment lost 4 bases and the J segment 8 bases; nucleotides outside the gene matches: 8. CDR3 bases: TGCGCCAGCAGTGGAGGGACAGGGTCAATGGGGGAGCTGTTTTTT. Protein product: CASSGGTGSMGELFF.

The J gene is TRBJ1-1, the V gene TRBV29-1; D might be TRBD1 (6 bases). CDR1 and CDR2 from the germline V gene are SQVTM and ANQGSEA. The CDR3 runs 13 residues. Trimming took off 6 bases at V and 4 bases at J, with 15 bases between the two ends. CDR3 sequence (DNA): TGCAGCGTGCTCGTGACAGGCTCCACTGAAGCTTTCTTT. It is translated as CSVLVTGSTEAFF.

The CDR3, as DNA: TGCAGCGTTGTGCCCAATGGACATTTTAACAATGAGCAGTTCTTC. It yields the protein CSVVPNGHFNNEQFF. This rearrangement joins TRBV29-1 to TRBJ2-1; possibly TRBD1 for D (5 bases). V lost 4 bases to trimming and J lost 5 bases, with 18 bases between them. CDR1 is SQVTM and CDR2 is ANQGSEA in the germline V gene. This CDR3 is built from 15 residues.

This clonotype was observed a single time. In nucleotides, the CDR3 is TGTGCCACCTTCAGTATTTGGGACTATGGCTACACCTTC. Translated, it gives CATFSIWDYGYTF. The rearrangement links TRBV19 to TRBJ1-2; D unclear. In germline, CDR1 is LNHDA, CDR2 SQIVND (reference sequence). CDR3 size: 13 residues. With 10 bases removed from V and 3 bases from J, the gap between germline ends came to 15 bases.